These 22 T cell receptor beta chains originate from one sample sequenced in a study of blood T cell repertoires in COVID-19. Profiled with immunoSEQ multiplex PCR; TCRdb holds only in-frame clones, not every one. The sample includes 150,000 to 200,000 clones, 85% seen only once; the top ten take approximately 3.3%. What was sequenced was peripheral blood. These receptor sequences come from a human donor with acute or convalescent COVID-19. The donor label of this sample is uncertain.

V and J are TRBV5-4 and TRBJ2-5; TRBD2 is a possible D gene (7 bases). CDR3 length equals 14 residues. V was trimmed by 7 bases and J by 5 bases, leaving 18 bases between them. Germline CDR1 and CDR2: SGHNT and YYREEE (reference sequence). The CDR3 bases are TGTGCCAGCCATAGAGGGGGGGGCGGTGAGACCCAGTACTTC. This translates into CASHRGGGGETQYF.

This chain uses TRBV7-2 with TRBJ1-5; D is possibly TRBD1 (5 bases). Trimming pared 4 bases from V and 9 bases from J, leaving 10 bases between. CDR1 and CDR2 (germline): SGHTA, FQGNSA. The CDR3 has 12 amino acids. DNA for the CDR3: TGTGCCAGCAGCTACTCTCAGGGGCCCCAGCATTTT. The encoded protein is CASSYSQGPQHF. Full variable domain (missing parts from reference TRBV7-2 and TRBJ1-5): GAGVSQSPSNKVTEKGKDVELRCDPISGHTALYWYRQSLGQGLEFLIYFQGNSAPDKSGLPSDRFSAERTGGSVSTLTIQRTQQEDSAVYLCASSYSQGPQHFGDGTRLSIL.

This chain connects TRBV28 to TRBJ2-1; TRBD2 matches 8 bases. The CDR3 covers 14 residues. V was clipped by 7 bases and J by 4 bases; unmatched bases: 6. Germline loops: CDR1 MDHEN, CDR2 SYDVKM. The CDR3 loop is CASTPGGAYNEQFF. The CDR3 DNA sequence: TGTGCCAGCACCCCCGGGGGGGCTTACAATGAGCAGTTCTTC.

The chain recombines TRBV25-1 with TRBJ1-2, with D possibly matching TRBD1 (6 bases). There are 14 residues in the CDR3. V lost 7 bases and J lost 7, with 19 bases in between. Per germline, CDR1 MGHDK and CDR2 SYGVNS. The CDR3 here is CASTPTGKWGGYTF. CDR3 nucleotides: TGTGCCAGCACTCCTACAGGGAAATGGGGTGGCTACACCTTC.

This chain uses TRBV5-4 with TRBJ1-1, with D possibly being TRBD1 (6 bases). Deletions cut 1 base from V and 0 bases from J, with 16 bases between. CDR1 is SGHNT, CDR2 YYREEE, per germline (reference sequence). CDR3 length: 17 residues. CDR3 nucleotides: TGTGCCAGCAGCTTGCCCGGCAGGGGCACCCTGAACACTGAAGCTTTCTTT. It is translated as CASSLPGRGTLNTEAFF.

V gene TRBV5-6 combines with J gene TRBJ2-7; 8 positions agree with TRBD1. After removal of 4 bases from V and 5 bases from J, the junction contained 8 bases not matched to a gene. The CDR3 length is 14 residues. From germline, CDR1 is SGHDT and CDR2 YYEEEE. The CDR3 is CASSITDRVNEQYF. CDR3 nucleotide sequence: TGTGCCAGCAGCATTACGGACAGGGTCAACGAGCAGTACTTC.

V and J are TRBV4-3 and TRBJ1-5; no clear D gene. This CDR3 has 17 residues. Germline-derived CDR1 and CDR2 are LGHNA and YSLEER. Deletions cut 0 bases from V and 2 bases from J, with 14 bases between. DNA of the CDR3: TGCGCCAGCAGCCAAGAGTCCGCGCCCCAAGGCAATCAGCCCCAGCATTTT. This codes for CASSQESAPQGNQPQHF.

V and J are TRBV6-5 and TRBJ1-1; TRBD1 matches at 10 bases. There are 12 residues in the CDR3. V lost 8 bases, J lost 7 bases, and 4 bases stayed unmatched. Per the germline V gene, CDR1 is MNHEY and CDR2 is SVGAGI. The CDR3 sequence is CASRTGGHEAFF. CDR3 DNA: TGTGCCAGCCGGACAGGGGGGCATGAAGCTTTCTTT.

The CDR3 protein is CASSLVGGRNNSPLHF. The CDR3 bases are TGTGCCAGCAGCTTAGTAGGGGGACGGAATAATTCACCCCTCCACTTT. This chain joins TRBV7-9 and TRBJ1-6; perhaps TRBD1 as D (6 bases). This CDR3 spans 16 amino acids. CDR1 is SEHNR, CDR2 FQNEAQ, per germline (reference sequence). Trimming cost V 1 base and J 5 bases, with 12 bases left between them.

This clone was counted a single time. The chain combines TRBV18 with TRBJ1-3; 7 nucleotides line up with TRBD1. Germline V gene lookup returns CDR1 KGHSH and CDR2 LQKENI. The CDR3 contains 16 residues. J lost 2 bases, V lost 3 bases, and 7 bases had no gene match. CDR3 sequence (DNA): TGTGCCAGCTCACCCCCGGGGCAGGGGGCTGGAAACACCATATATTTT. It is translated as CASSPPGQGAGNTIYF.

The V gene is TRBV6-2 or TRBV6-3, the J gene TRBJ2-3, with a weak D call TRBD1 (6 bases). V dropped 6 bases and J dropped 0 bases, with 16 bases sitting between them. Germline CDR1 MNHEY, CDR2 SVGEGT. CDR3 size: 16 residues. The CDR3 nucleotides are TGTGCCAGCAGCCACCTTCCAGGGGCTAGCACAGATACGCAGTATTTT. Amino acid sequence: CASSHLPGASTDTQYF.

V is TRBV27 and J is TRBJ1-1, with a possible D match to TRBD1 (6 bases). Trimming left V 6 bases short and J 7 bases short, with 18 bases between. The CDR3 length is 14 residues. Germline assignment: CDR1 MNHEY and CDR2 SMNVEV (reference sequence). This CDR3 is CASRRDGGGIEAFF. The DNA for the CDR3 is TGTGCCAGCAGGAGGGACGGTGGGGGCATTGAAGCTTTCTTT.

The gene calls are TRBV5-1 and TRBJ1-2; TRBD1 matches at 8 bases. With 4 bases clipped from V and 2 bases from J, the junction kept 4 bases outside the gene matches. CDR1 and CDR2 (germline): SGHRS, YFSETQ. The CDR3 loop spans 14 amino acids. DNA of the CDR3: TGCGCCAGCAGCACCGGACAGGGAAACTATGGCTACACCTTC. This codes for CASSTGQGNYGYTF. The full variable domain, with the rest looked up from reference TRBV5-1 and TRBJ1-2, is KAGVTQTPRYLIKTRGQQVTLSCSPISGHRSVSWYQQTPGQGLQFLFEYFSETQRNKGNFPGRFSGRQFSNSRSEMNVSTLELGDSALYLCASSTGQGNYGYTFGSGTRLTVV.

In its sample, this clone was seen once. This chain uses TRBV19 with TRBJ1-5, with TRBD1 matching 8 bases. Per germline, CDR1 LNHDA and CDR2 SQIVND (reference sequence). This CDR3 is built from 16 residues. J was trimmed by 1 base and V by 5 bases; bases with no gene match: 7. This CDR3 is CASSDPRGRSNQPQHF. The CDR3 nucleotides read TGTGCCAGTAGTGACCCCAGGGGGCGGAGCAATCAGCCCCAGCATTTT. Full variable domain (missing parts from reference TRBV19 and TRBJ1-5): DGGITQSPKYLFRKEGQNVTLSCEQNLNHDAMYWYRQDPGQGLRLIYYSQIVNDFQKGDIAEGYSVSREKKESFPLTVTSAQKNPTAFYLCASSDPRGRSNQPQHFGDGTRLSIL.

This CDR3 is CASSQVLDREWTLHF. The CDR3 DNA reads as TGTGCCAGCAGCCAAGTGCTGGACAGGGAATGGACCCTCCACTTT. This chain joins TRBV3-1 (or the pseudogene TRBV3-2) and TRBJ1-6; 8 nucleotides line up with TRBD1. The CDR3 covers 15 residues. J was trimmed by 14 bases and V by 1 base; bases with no gene match: 10. Germline V CDR1 and CDR2: LGHDT, YNNKEL (reference sequence).

V and J are TRBV15 and TRBJ1-2, with no clear D. From germline, CDR1 is LNHNV and CDR2 YYDKDF (reference sequence). The CDR3 consists of 14 residues. Trimming pared 5 bases from V and 5 bases from J, leaving 15 bases between. The CDR3, as DNA: TGTGCCACCAGCCCAAGTAACCTCCAGTATGGCTACACCTTC. Translation gives CATSPSNLQYGYTF.

CDR3 DNA sequence: TGTGCCAGCAGCCAACAGGGGGGTATATCAGGAAACACCATATATTTT. Protein sequence: CASSQQGGISGNTIYF. This sequence joins TRBV4-2 and TRBJ1-3, with 7 bases fitting TRBD1. The CDR3 length is 16 residues. CDR1 and CDR2 from the germline V gene are LGHNA and YNFKEQ. Trimming took 2 bases from V and 4 from J; bases not matched to a gene: 8.

The CDR3 reads CASSQGGALGNSPLHF. For the CDR3, the DNA is TGTGCCAGCAGTCAAGGGGGGGCGCTGGGAAATTCACCCCTCCACTTT. This chain uses TRBV28 with TRBJ1-6; weak D call: TRBD1 (6 bases). Germline CDR1 reads MDHEN; CDR2 reads SYDVKM. The CDR3 loop spans 16 amino acids. With 5 bases removed from V and 7 bases from J, the gap between germline ends came to 18 bases.

About this clone: At the DNA level, this CDR3 is encoded by other sequences in the same sample as well. The genes are TRBV7-8 and TRBJ1-1; D might be TRBD1 (5 bases). V was shortened by 5 bases and J by 2 bases, with 12 bases between the two germline ends. Germline-derived CDR1 and CDR2 are SGHVS and FQNEAQ. The CDR3 contains 14 residues. The CDR3: CASSLRQGNTEAFF. For the CDR3, the DNA is TGTGCCAGCAGCCTAAGGCAGGGTAACACTGAAGCTTTCTTT.

The chain carries TRBV7-2 and TRBJ1-6, with D tentatively TRBD1 (6 bases). The V end lost 5 bases, the J end lost 7 bases, and 21 bases lay between the germline ends. Germline V gene data show CDR1 as SGHTA and CDR2 as FQGNSA. The CDR3 covers 17 residues. The CDR3 here is CASSPQRTALKNSPLHF. The CDR3 nucleotides are TGTGCCAGCAGCCCCCAGAGGACAGCTTTAAAAAATTCACCCCTCCACTTT.

This chain joins TRBV5-6 and TRBJ1-6; weak D call: TRBD1 (6 bases). With 0 bases removed from V and 0 bases from J, the gap between germline ends came to 16 bases. CDR1 and CDR2 (germline): SGHDT, YYEEEE. This CDR3 is built from 19 residues. CDR3 coding DNA: TGTGCCAGCAGCTTGGGGGCAGGGGCCCTCAGCTCCTATAATTCACCCCTCCACTTT. Its protein is CASSLGAGALSSYNSPLHF.

The chain carries TRBV18 and TRBJ1-5, with D uncertain. Germline V CDR1 and CDR2: KGHSH, LQKENI. There are 14 residues in the CDR3. V lost 2 bases, J lost 2 bases, and 7 bases lay in between. The CDR3 coding sequence is TGTGCCAGCTCACCAGCAGTCCGCAATCAGCCCCAGCATTTT. It codes for CASSPAVRNQPQHF.